The clone carrying this TCR beta chain was seen many times. The antigen remains unidentified. The data were obtained in a study of T-cell reconstitution after alpha-beta-depleted transplantation in children. Germline V gene data show CDR1 as DFQATT and CDR2 as SNEGSKA (reference sequence). The CDR3 contains 14 residues. V was trimmed by 6 bases and J by 5 bases, leaving 17 bases between them. Preparing the TCRbeta library involved the use of unique molecular identifiers. One entry per CDR3 protein results from TCRdb running MiXCR on the PCR reads. Among approximately 200,000 distinct CDR3 sequences, roughly 6.3% were seen once, and the ten largest hold about 5%. Broader study findings: Alpha-beta T cells about two months after transplant reportedly derived from several hundred expanded graft clones. High day-60 TCRbeta diversity in some patients came from surviving recipient T cells and thymic progenitors.

This TCR derives from a girl under three years old with combined immunodeficiency, due to receive a stem cell transplant. The chain recombines TRBV20-1 with TRBJ1-5, with D possibly TRBD1 on 5 matching bases. Material: PBMCs, obtained before TCRalphabeta/CD19-depleted stem cell transplant. The CDR3 DNA follows: TGCAGTGCCCAGATTATTGGGGGAGATCAGCCCCAGCATTTT. Amino acids: CSAQIIGGDQPQHF.